This T cell receptor beta chain was sequenced during a study of CD8 T cells in ankylosing spondylitis. CDR1 and CDR2 from the germline V gene are LGHNA and YNFKEQ. This CDR3 region has 17 residues. The trim removed 2 bases at V and 7 bases at J, leaving 12 bases unmatched. TCRdb reprocessed the 5' RACE reads via MiXCR and lists one record per CDR3 protein. The sample has some 29,000 distinct CDR3 sequences, about 7.2% seen once. This clonotype was found many times. Its antigen is not identified. Study-wide points: In ankylosing spondylitis patients, matched synovial fluid reportedly showed significant enrichment of disease-linked clones.

This TCR came from a male donor with ankylosing spondylitis or in good health (not recorded which). The V call is TRBV4-2, the J call TRBJ2-1, with 9 bases matching TRBD1. Source material: blood, either unsorted or a sorted T cell fraction (not recorded which). The CDR3 coding sequence is TGTGCCAGCAGCCAACTCCTTGTCCGGGACAGGGTAAATGAGCAGTTCTTC. Its translation: CASSQLLVRDRVNEQFF.